This is a list of T cell receptor beta chains from one sample in a study of T cells after posttransplantation cyclophosphamide. Some clones are missing from TCRdb's copy, which holds only in-frame ones; the method was immunoSEQ multiplex PCR. The top ten hold roughly 2.5% of the sample, which has about 42,000 clones, less than 95% seen once. This material consisted of PBMCs, taken roughly 59 days after allogeneic stem cell transplant with posttransplant cyclophosphamide. These receptors came from a male patient between 55 and 70 years old who received an allogeneic stem cell transplant from a related donor and was CMV-positive. Some T cells could come from the graft donor. CDR3s include the opening cysteine and the closing phenylalanine or tryptophan. The D gene is left open where the match is weak. Rows give clone size only sometimes, using once, few, many, or a class for an expanded clone.

abundance | d_gene | j_gene | v_gene | CDR3aa | CDR3nt
NA | TRBD1 | TRBJ1-1 | TRBV7-2 | CASSYIQGMNTEAFF | TGTGCCAGCAGCTATATACAGGGGATGAACACTGAAGCTTTCTTT
NA | TRBD2 | TRBJ2-2 | TRBV29-1 | CSVVGQRGGDTGELFF | TGCAGCGTTGTGGGCCAGCGGGGGGGGGACACCGGGGAGCTGTTTTTT
NA | TRBD1 | TRBJ1-3 | TRBV7-9 | CASSPGQGGGNTIYF | TGTGCCAGCAGCCCAGGACAGGGAGGTGGAAACACCATATATTTT
NA | NA | TRBJ2-3 | TRBV10-3 | CAISTGAYTDTQYF | TGTGCCATCAGTACAGGAGCCTACACAGATACGCAGTATTTT
NA | NA | TRBJ1-6 | TRBV5-1 | CASSGGQPNSPLHF | TGCGCCAGCAGCGGTGGACAGCCCAATTCACCCCTCCACTTT
few | TRBD1 | TRBJ2-7 | TRBV19 | CASSIETGYNEQYF | TGTGCCAGTAGTATTGAGACAGGGTACAACGAGCAGTACTTC
NA | TRBD1 | TRBJ2-7 | TRBV2 | CASYLRTGVEQYF | TGTGCCAGCTACCTCCGGACAGGGGTCGAGCAGTACTTC
NA | NA | TRBJ1-4 | TRBV7-9 | CASTLQQTTNEKLFF | TGTGCCAGCACCTTACAACAGACAACTAATGAAAAACTGTTTTTT
NA | TRBD2 | TRBJ2-7 | TRBV7-6 | CASSARLAGEPYEQYF | TGTGCCAGCAGCGCACGACTAGCGGGGGAACCCTACGAGCAGTACTTC
NA | NA | TRBJ1-5 | TRBV7-9 | CASSPGWGQPQHF | TGTGCCAGCAGCCCAGGGTGGGGTCAGCCCCAGCATTTT
NA | NA | TRBJ1-6 | TRBV6-1 | CASRESSYNSPLHF | TGTGCCAGCAGAGAGAGTTCCTATAATTCACCCCTCCACTTT
NA | NA | TRBJ1-3 | TRBV6-5 | CASTRTSGNTIYF | TGTGCCAGCACGCGGACAAGCGGAAACACCATATATTTT
NA | NA | TRBJ1-1 | TRBV27 | CASSLEAGYTEAFF | TGTGCCAGCAGTTTAGAGGCGGGATACACTGAAGCTTTCTTT
once | NA | TRBJ2-5 | TRBV5-4 | CASSLGQGFGETQYF | TGTGCCAGCAGCTTGGGGCAGGGTTTTGGAGAGACCCAGTACTTC
NA | TRBD2 | TRBJ2-1 | TRBV25-1 | CASSEGGRPLDEQFF | TGTGCCAGCAGTGAGGGGGGGAGGCCCTTAGATGAGCAGTTCTTC
NA | NA | TRBJ1-1 | TRBV28 | CASSATHLIAGDTEAFF | TGTGCCAGCAGTGCAACCCACCTGATAGCGGGGGACACTGAAGCTTTCTTT
few | NA | TRBJ2-3 | TRBV7-9 | CASSSSDTQYF | TGTGCCAGCAGCTCTTCGGATACGCAGTATTTT
NA | TRBD1 | TRBJ1-4 | TRBV30 | CASGPGQGPKLFF | TGTGCCAGCGGACCGGGACAGGGGCCCAAACTGTTTTTT
NA | TRBD1 | TRBJ1-1 | TRBV6-1 | CASSSTGATEAFF | TGTGCCAGCAGTTCGACAGGGGCCACTGAAGCTTTCTTT
NA | NA | TRBJ1-5 | TRBV18 | CASSQGGGPNQPQHF | TGTGCCAGCTCACAGGGAGGTGGCCCTAATCAGCCCCAGCATTTT
NA | NA | TRBJ1-4 | TRBV2 | CASSGTIWDENPNEKLFF | TGTGCCAGCAGTGGGACAATCTGGGATGAAAACCCTAATGAAAAACTGTTTTTT
NA | NA | TRBJ2-1 | TRBV6-4 | CASSDSAGLGQFF | TGTGCCAGCAGTGACTCGGCAGGACTTGGGCAGTTCTTC
NA | NA | TRBJ1-3 | TRBV6-5 | CASSYSFSSGNTIYF | TGTGCCAGCAGTTACTCGTTTAGCTCTGGAAACACCATATATTTT
NA | NA | TRBJ2-5 | TRBV5-1 | CASSLQVGQETQYF | TGCGCCAGCAGCTTACAGGTTGGCCAAGAGACCCAGTACTTC
NA | TRBD1 | TRBJ1-3 | TRBV7-6 | CASSLQGASGNTIYF | TGTGCCAGCAGCTTACAGGGGGCGAGTGGAAACACCATATATTTT
once | NA | TRBJ2-5 | TRBV5-1 | CASSVGTFQETQYF | TGCGCCAGCAGCGTCGGGACATTCCAAGAGACCCAGTACTTC
NA | TRBD2 | TRBJ2-1 | TRBV2 | CASTSSGTRNYNEQFF | TGTGCCAGCACTTCTTCCGGGACTAGGAACTACAATGAGCAGTTCTTC
once | TRBD1 | TRBJ1-5 | TRBV6-5 | CASRYGTGYSNQPQHF | TGTGCCAGCAGGTACGGGACAGGATATAGCAATCAGCCCCAGCATTTT
NA | TRBD2 | TRBJ2-6 | TRBV2 | CASIVLADSGANVLTF | TGTGCCAGCATCGTACTAGCGGACTCTGGGGCCAACGTCCTGACTTTC
NA | TRBD2 | TRBJ2-3 | TRBV6-5 | CASSLEAGGTDTQYF | TGTGCCAGCAGTCTTGAAGCGGGGGGCACAGATACGCAGTATTTT
NA | NA | TRBJ1-5 | TRBV21-1 | CASPTGGHQPQHF | TGTGCCAGTCCTACAGGTGGGCATCAGCCCCAGCATTTT
NA | NA | TRBJ2-7 | TRBV7-6 | CASSLAGRYGEQYF | TGTGCCAGCAGCTTAGCGGGGCGCTACGGCGAGCAGTACTTC
NA | TRBD1 | TRBJ1-5 | TRBV28 | CASSLRTGRIDQPQHF | TGTGCCAGCAGTTTGAGGACAGGGAGGATAGATCAGCCCCAGCATTTT
NA | NA | TRBJ1-2 | TRBV5-1 | CASSPLGGDYGYTF | TGCGCCAGCAGCCCTTTGGGGGGGGACTATGGCTACACCTTC
NA | TRBD2 | TRBJ2-5 | TRBV30 | CAWGRLAVQETQYF | TGTGCCTGGGGTAGACTAGCGGTCCAAGAGACCCAGTACTTC
NA | NA | TRBJ1-3 | TRBV7-2 | CASSLASGYYDF | TGTGCCAGCAGCTTAGCATCAGGGTATTACGATTTT
NA | NA | TRBJ2-3 | TRBV19 | CASSIRGADTQYF | TGTGCCAGTAGTATCAGGGGCGCAGATACGCAGTATTTT
NA | NA | TRBJ1-6 | TRBV6-1 | CASSPDPQGNSPLHF | TGTGCCAGCAGTCCCGATCCACAGGGTAATTCACCCCTCCACTTT
NA | TRBD1 | TRBJ2-2 | TRBV5-4 | CASSPLGGQGAGTGELFF | TGTGCCAGCAGCCCCCTGGGCGGACAGGGGGCGGGGACCGGGGAGCTGTTTTTT
NA | NA | TRBJ2-4 | TRBV6-5 | CASSLPGQKNIQYF | TGTGCCAGCAGTTTACCCGGACAGAAAAACATTCAGTACTTC
NA | NA | TRBJ1-4 | TRBV25-1 | CASRVFTVNEKLFF | TGTGCCAGCAGGGTATTCACAGTCAATGAAAAACTGTTTTTT
NA | TRBD1 | TRBJ1-1 | TRBV7-2 | CASSSIAGTGIFGTEAFF | TGTGCCAGCAGCTCAATCGCCGGGACAGGGATTTTCGGCACTGAAGCTTTCTTT
NA | TRBD1 | TRBJ1-1 | TRBV6-1 | CASRGDRDGTEAFF | TGTGCCAGCAGAGGGGACAGGGATGGGACTGAAGCTTTCTTT
once | TRBD1 | TRBJ1-1 | TRBV30 | CAWISAGGFTEAFF | TGTGCCTGGATCTCCGCAGGGGGCTTCACTGAAGCTTTCTTT
once | TRBD1 | TRBJ1-2 | TRBV7-2 | CASSLDPGTGNYGYTF | TGTGCCAGCAGCTTAGATCCCGGGACAGGGAACTATGGCTACACCTTC
once | NA | TRBJ1-2 | TRBV6-5 | CASSLQWRDYGYTF | TGTGCCAGCAGTTTACAGTGGAGGGACTATGGCTACACCTTC
once | NA | TRBJ1-5 | TRBV18 | CASSPGLGGYSNQPQHF | TGTGCCAGCTCACCGGGACTTGGGGGTTATAGCAATCAGCCCCAGCATTTT
NA | NA | TRBJ2-6 | TRBV5-1 | CASSLAYVSGANVLTF | TGCGCCAGCAGCTTGGCCTACGTATCTGGGGCCAACGTCCTGACTTTC
once | NA | TRBJ1-4 | TRBV7-2 | CASSFRWAEKLFF | TGTGCCAGCAGCTTCCGATGGGCTGAAAAACTGTTTTTT
NA | TRBD1 | TRBJ1-1 | TRBV6-1 | CASTWAGGAEAFF | TGTGCCAGCACCTGGGCAGGGGGAGCTGAAGCTTTCTTT
NA | NA | TRBJ1-1 | TRBV29-1 | CSVEVAGGTNTEAFF | TGCAGCGTTGAAGTAGCCGGGGGGACGAACACTGAAGCTTTCTTT
NA | TRBD1 | TRBJ1-1 | TRBV9 | CASSVDDRGGTEAFF | TGTGCCAGCAGCGTAGACGACAGGGGGGGCACTGAAGCTTTCTTT
NA | NA | TRBJ2-1 | TRBV7-9 | CASSYYSVNEQFF | TGTGCCAGCAGCTATTATAGCGTAAATGAGCAGTTCTTC
NA | NA | TRBJ2-1 | TRBV11-3 | CASSGVLDEQFF | TGTGCCAGCAGCGGAGTACTGGATGAGCAGTTCTTC
NA | TRBD2 | TRBJ2-1 | TRBV28 | CASSTRGGENEQFF | TGTGCCAGCAGCACCCGCGGGGGGGAGAATGAGCAGTTCTTC
NA | NA | TRBJ2-2 | TRBV7-2 | CASSFRRSTGELFF | TGTGCCAGCAGCTTTCGGAGAAGTACCGGGGAGCTGTTTTTT
NA | NA | TRBJ2-3 | TRBV7-9 | CASNMASGVGPDTQYF | TGTGCCAGTAATATGGCGTCGGGGGTGGGGCCAGATACGCAGTATTTT
NA | NA | TRBJ1-2 | TRBV5-8 | CASSPQARSVNGYTF | TGTGCCAGCAGCCCCCAGGCCAGGTCGGTGAATGGCTACACCTTC